This passage covers 31 T cell receptor beta chains from one sample sequenced in a study of monozygotic twins with inflammatory bowel disease. With the 5' RACE reads reprocessed, TCRdb shows one record per CDR3 protein and no DNA. This sample contains approximately 330,000 distinct CDR3 sequences. The sample was blood. The receptor source for this set is a human donor with ulcerative colitis or Crohn's disease, or a healthy co-twin of an affected twin (not recorded which).

The rearrangement links TRBV7-9 to TRBJ1-1. Germline V gene lookup returns CDR1 SEHNR and CDR2 FQNEAQ (reference sequence). The CDR3 covers 11 residues. The CDR3 loop is CASVQDTEAFF.

This sequence joins TRBV5-1 and TRBJ2-3; without DNA, the TCRdb call of TRBD2 cannot be checked. The CDR3 is 18 amino acids. Germline CDR1 and CDR2: SGHRS and YFSETQ. Here the CDR3 reads CASSLAVGTSGEGDTQYF.

This chain uses TRBV20-1 with TRBJ2-1; TCRdb's assignment of TRBD2 cannot be checked, as there is no DNA. The CDR3 has 12 residues. Germline V gives CDR1 DFQATT, CDR2 SNEGSKA (reference sequence). The CDR3 reads CSASETSYEQFF.

The chain joins TRBV20-1 to TRBJ1-2; TCRdb outputs TRBD1, but without DNA this stays unchecked. This CDR3 contains 12 residues. CDR1 is DFQATT, CDR2 SNEGSKA, per germline (reference sequence). Here the CDR3 reads CSARNRGPGYTF.

The CDR3 here is CASSTRDRNTEAFF. V is TRBV4-1 and J is TRBJ1-1. This CDR3 is built from 14 residues. Germline V gene lookup returns CDR1 MGHRA and CDR2 YSYEKL.

V is TRBV11-2 and J is TRBJ2-2; TCRdb's assignment of TRBD2 cannot be checked, as there is no DNA. The germline V gene encodes CDR1 SGHAT and CDR2 FQNNGV. The CDR3 loop spans 16 amino acids. The chain's CDR3 is CASRKAGTTLTGELFF. The variable domain in full, completed from reference TRBV11-2 and TRBJ2-2, reads EAGVAQSPRYKIIEKRQSVAFWCNPISGHATLYWYQQILGQGPKLLIQFQNNGVVDDSQLPKDRFSAERLKGVDSTLKIQPAKLEDSAVYLCASRKAGTTLTGELFFGEGSRLTVL.

The V gene is TRBV28, the J gene TRBJ1-3; TCRdb designates TRBD1, a call that cannot be tested without DNA. Germline V gene lookup returns CDR1 MDHEN and CDR2 SYDVKM. This CDR3 has 17 residues. The CDR3 sequence is CASSLGDRDSSGNTIYF.

The V and J genes are TRBV20-1 and TRBJ2-7; TCRdb picks TRBD2, but there is no DNA to check that call. This CDR3 spans 19 amino acids. Germline CDR1 DFQATT, CDR2 SNEGSKA (reference sequence). This CDR3 is CSARSMDALREGLIYEQYF.

The J gene is TRBJ2-7, the V gene TRBV28; there is no DNA to check the TCRdb D call of TRBD1. Per the germline V gene, CDR1 is MDHEN and CDR2 is SYDVKM. The CDR3 runs to 13 residues. CDR3 residues: CASSTALVYEQYF.

This sequence joins TRBV28 and TRBJ2-7; with no DNA, the TCRdb D assignment of TRBD1 cannot be verified. The CDR3 spans 15 residues. Germline V lookup: CDR1 MDHEN, CDR2 SYDVKM. This CDR3 reads CASSPLERSSYEQYF. Supplemented by reference TRBV28 and TRBJ2-7, the full variable domain reads DVKVTQSSRYLVKRTGEKVFLECVQDMDHENMFWYRQDPGLGLRLIYFSYDVKMKEKGDIPEGYSVSREKKERFSLILESASTNQTSMYLCASSPLERSSYEQYFGPGTRLTVT.

The chain has TRBV12-3 or TRBV12-4 and TRBJ1-6; TCRdb proposes TRBD1, but this gene call is untestable without DNA. The CDR3 extends over 15 amino acids. The CDR3 loop reads CASSLTQGFPSPLHF.

The gene calls are TRBV5-1 and TRBJ2-3; TCRdb's assignment of TRBD1 cannot be checked, as there is no DNA. Germline V gives CDR1 SGHRS, CDR2 YFSETQ. There are 16 residues in the CDR3. The CDR3: CASSLHGGDRTDTQYF.

V gene TRBV5-1 combines with J gene TRBJ2-3; TCRdb reports TRBD1, a call that lacks DNA to check it against. This CDR3 comprises 15 residues. The germline V gene encodes CDR1 SGHRS and CDR2 YFSETQ. The CDR3 here is CASSRDRRSTDTQYF.

The rearrangement uses TRBV7-2 and TRBJ1-1; TCRdb's D call of TRBD1 is untestable without DNA. CDR3 size: 16 residues. Germline V gene sequence: CDR1 SGHTA, CDR2 FQGNSA. This chain's CDR3 is CASTWSSRGGNTEAFF.

The rearrangement joins TRBV5-1 to TRBJ2-1; TCRdb selects TRBD2, and the lack of DNA leaves this call unchecked. Germline CDR1 reads SGHRS; CDR2 reads YFSETQ. CDR3 length equals 15 residues. This chain's CDR3 is CASSLAAAGSDEQFF.

J is TRBJ2-2 and V is TRBV7-3; TCRdb proposes TRBD1, but this gene call is untestable without DNA. The CDR3 has 14 amino acids. In germline, CDR1 is SGHTA, CDR2 FQGTGA. CDR3 amino acids: CASSLDRKIGELFF.

The chain carries TRBV19 and TRBJ2-4; TCRdb picks TRBD1, but there is no DNA to check that call. From germline, CDR1 is LNHDA and CDR2 SQIVND (reference sequence). The CDR3 length is 16 residues. The CDR3 region is CASDGNKPGVKNIQYF. The full variable domain, with the rest looked up from reference TRBV19 and TRBJ2-4, is DGGITQSPKYLFRKEGQNVTLSCEQNLNHDAMYWYRQDPGQGLRLIYYSQIVNDFQKGDIAEGYSVSREKKESFPLTVTSAQKNPTAFYLCASDGNKPGVKNIQYFGAGTRLSVL.

The V and J genes are TRBV11-2 and TRBJ1-5; the D gene TCRdb calls, TRBD1, cannot be checked with no DNA. The CDR3 is 15 residues long. Germline assignment: CDR1 SGHAT and CDR2 FQNNGV. CDR3 protein: CASSTTGTANQPQHF. Together with reference TRBV11-2 and TRBJ1-5, the CDR3 gives the full variable domain: EAGVAQSPRYKIIEKRQSVAFWCNPISGHATLYWYQQILGQGPKLLIQFQNNGVVDDSQLPKDRFSAERLKGVDSTLKIQPAKLEDSAVYLCASSTTGTANQPQHFGDGTRLSIL.

V and J are TRBV4-1 and TRBJ2-7; TCRdb's D call, TRBD2, is unchecked because there is no DNA. The CDR3 is 15 residues long. Germline V lookup: CDR1 MGHRA, CDR2 YSYEKL. CDR3 region: CASSQYQGPGYEQYF.

The gene calls are TRBV7-3 and TRBJ2-3; TCRdb returns TRBD2, unconfirmable since there is no DNA. This CDR3 comprises 16 residues. Germline lookup yields CDR1 SGHTA and CDR2 FQGTGA. CDR3 residues: CASSLSFGEGTDTQYF.

The chain employs TRBV11-1 and TRBJ2-3; as DNA is missing, the TRBD2 call by TCRdb cannot be tested. This CDR3 spans 20 amino acids. The germline V gene encodes CDR1 SGHAT and CDR2 FQDESV (reference sequence). CDR3 sequence: CASSLLRTSGGLVGVDTQYF.

The gene calls are TRBV5-1 and TRBJ2-2; the D call from TCRdb, TRBD2, cannot be confirmed without DNA. The CDR3 contains 14 residues. The germline V gene has CDR1 SGHRS and CDR2 YFSETQ. CDR3 sequence reads: CASSPFLSAGELFF.

The chain couples TRBV20-1 to TRBJ1-2; the D call of TRBD1 rests on TCRdb alone, since no DNA is present to check it. The CDR3 totals 19 residues. The germline CDR1 and CDR2 sequences are DFQATT and SNEGSKA (reference sequence). The CDR3 sequence: CSARGRTELWLRANYGYTF.

This sequence joins TRBV18 and TRBJ2-7; the D call from TCRdb, TRBD1, cannot be confirmed without DNA. From germline, CDR1 is KGHSH and CDR2 LQKENI. The CDR3 runs to 14 residues. The CDR3 reads CASSPSAGVYEQYF.

The rearrangement uses TRBV10-2 and TRBJ2-7; absent DNA, TCRdb's TRBD1 call cannot be checked. The CDR3 has 15 amino acids. Germline V CDR1 and CDR2: WSHSY, SAAADI. CDR3 sequence: CASSTTGTRAYEQYF.

This chain connects TRBV5-4 to TRBJ2-3; absent DNA, TCRdb's TRBD1 call cannot be checked. The CDR3 extends over 15 amino acids. Germline lookup yields CDR1 SGHNT and CDR2 YYREEE (reference sequence). CDR3 region: CASSGGQGVSDTQYF.

The V call is TRBV30, the J call TRBJ1-2; the TRBD1 assignment by TCRdb is unverifiable without DNA. The V gene's germline CDR1 is GTSNPN and CDR2 SVGIG (reference sequence). This CDR3 is 13 amino acids long. This CDR3 reads CAWSEGTGIGYTF. Full variable domain (outside the CDR3, taken from reference TRBV30 and TRBJ1-2): SQTIHQWPATLVQPVGSPLSLECTVEGTSNPNLYWYRQAAGRGLQLLFYSVGIGQISSEVPQNLSASRPQDRQFILSSKKLLLSDSGFYLCAWSEGTGIGYTFGSGTRLTVV.

V gene TRBV12-3 or TRBV12-4 combines with J gene TRBJ1-5; TCRdb picks TRBD1, but there is no DNA to check that call. This CDR3 comprises 15 residues. This CDR3 is CASTATGGGNQPQHF.

This chain connects TRBV27 to TRBJ2-3; no DNA is available, so the TRBD2 call from TCRdb remains unchecked. Looked up from germline, CDR1 is MNHEY and CDR2 is SMNVEV (reference sequence). The CDR3 is 17 residues long. The CDR3: CASSFEVAGRGTDTQYF.

The chain joins TRBV6-2 or TRBV6-3 to TRBJ1-5. Germline V lookup: CDR1 MNHEY, CDR2 SVGEGT. The CDR3 consists of 15 residues. CDR3 loop: CASTLGRDSNQPQHF.

CDR3 residues: CSASPGGQEDTIYF. This rearrangement joins TRBV20-1 to TRBJ1-3; absent DNA, TCRdb's TRBD1 call cannot be checked. The V gene's germline CDR1 is DFQATT and CDR2 SNEGSKA (reference sequence). This CDR3 has 14 amino acids.